Listed below are T cell receptor beta chains from one sample, sequenced in a study of T cell responses to AZD1222 COVID-19 vaccine. Clones were sequenced by immunoSEQ multiplex PCR, and TCRdb holds only the in-frame ones, with some missing. The data hold some 130,000 clones, with 85% to 90% observed a single time. Sequenced material: peripheral blood, taken on day 0 of AZD1222 vaccination. The receptors here all came from an adult in good health. Both conserved end residues are part of each CDR3. D genes are given only for firm matches. For some rows the clone size is stated as once, few or many, or as a class when expanded; others skip it.

J gene | D gene | V gene | clone size | CDR3 DNA | CDR3 protein
TRBJ1-3 | . | TRBV19 | once | TGTGCCAGTAGTTCGGATGGGAGCTCTGGAAACACCATATATTTT | CASSSDGSSGNTIYF
TRBJ1-1 | TRBD1 | TRBV19 | . | TGTGCCAGTAGTATCGCAGGGGGAGGCACTGAAGCTTTCTTT | CASSIAGGGTEAFF
TRBJ1-5 | . | TRBV5-1 | . | TGCGCCAGCAGCCCATGGGGGGCCGACAATCAGCCCCAGCATTTT | CASSPWGADNQPQHF
TRBJ1-1 | . | TRBV3-1/TRBV3-2 | . | TGTGCCAGCAGCCAAGAGGAAATCCTTGCAGCTTTCTTT | CASSQEEILAAFF
TRBJ2-7 | . | TRBV9 | . | TGTGCCAGCAGCGCAACCAGTGGGGTAGATTCCTACGAGCAGTACTTC | CASSATSGVDSYEQYF
TRBJ2-3 | . | TRBV7-8 | . | TGTGCCAGCAGCTTCAGACTGAGCACAGATACGCAGTATTTT | CASSFRLSTDTQYF
TRBJ1-5 | TRBD1 | TRBV2 | . | TGTGCCAGCAGCAATCCCCGAAAACAGGGGTCGCGACAAAATCAGCCCCAGCATTTT | CASSNPRKQGSRQNQPQHF
TRBJ2-3 | . | TRBV21-1 | . | TGTGCCAGCAGCAAAGAGGCGGGGGTTACAGATACGCAGTATTTT | CASSKEAGVTDTQYF
TRBJ2-1 | . | TRBV7-2 | once | TGTGCCAGCAGCTTAGTGGGCAGGGGGGACTACAATGAGCAGTTCTTC | CASSLVGRGDYNEQFF
TRBJ1-6 | . | TRBV7-2 | . | TGTGCCAGCAGCCCCCCATGGGGATCACCCCTCCACTTT | CASSPPWGSPLHF